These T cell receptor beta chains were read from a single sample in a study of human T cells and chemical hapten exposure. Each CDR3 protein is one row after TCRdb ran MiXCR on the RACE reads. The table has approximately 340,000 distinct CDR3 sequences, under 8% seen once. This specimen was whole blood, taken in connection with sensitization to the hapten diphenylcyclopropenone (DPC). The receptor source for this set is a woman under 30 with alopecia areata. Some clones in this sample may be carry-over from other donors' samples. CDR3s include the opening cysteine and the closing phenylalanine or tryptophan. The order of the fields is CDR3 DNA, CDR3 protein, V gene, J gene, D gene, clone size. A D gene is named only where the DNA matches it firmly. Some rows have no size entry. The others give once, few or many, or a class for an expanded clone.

CDR3 DNA: TGTGCCAGCAGCGCAGTTACACAGGGACAAGAGACCCAGTACTTC
CDR3 protein: CASSAVTQGQETQYF
V gene: TRBV9
J gene: TRBJ2-5
D gene: NA
clone size: many

CDR3 DNA: TGCGCCAGCAGCCCGACCGGGAGCGAGCAGTACTTC
CDR3 protein: CASSPTGSEQYF
V gene: TRBV5-1
J gene: TRBJ2-7
D gene: NA
clone size: many

CDR3 DNA: TGCAGTGCTAGAGCGGGGTTTCGCAATTCACCCCTCCACTTT
CDR3 protein: CSARAGFRNSPLHF
V gene: TRBV20-1
J gene: TRBJ1-6
D gene: NA
clone size: NA

CDR3 DNA: TGTGCCAGCAGTTACTCATTAAGGGGCCAGCTTAATGAAAAACTGTTTTTT
CDR3 protein: CASSYSLRGQLNEKLFF
V gene: TRBV6-5
J gene: TRBJ1-4
D gene: NA
clone size: NA

CDR3 DNA: TGTGCCAGCAGCTCTGGGACAGGGCACTTCTACGAGCAGTACTTC
CDR3 protein: CASSSGTGHFYEQYF
V gene: TRBV11-3
J gene: TRBJ2-7
D gene: TRBD1
clone size: few

CDR3 DNA: TGCAGTGCTTGGATGGGGGATACGCAGTATTTT
CDR3 protein: CSAWMGDTQYF
V gene: TRBV20-1
J gene: TRBJ2-3
D gene: NA
clone size: many

CDR3 DNA: TGCAGCGTCCTTGAGGAGGGGGTAGATACGCAGTATTTT
CDR3 protein: CSVLEEGVDTQYF
V gene: TRBV29-1
J gene: TRBJ2-3
D gene: NA
clone size: NA

CDR3 DNA: TGTGCCAGCTCCCTTATGGACAGGGACCAGCCCCAGCATTTT
CDR3 protein: CASSLMDRDQPQHF
V gene: TRBV18
J gene: TRBJ1-5
D gene: TRBD1
clone size: NA

CDR3 DNA: TGTGCCAGCAGTTACTCGTACAGTGGCGGGGAGCTGTTTTTT
CDR3 protein: CASSYSYSGGELFF
V gene: TRBV6-5
J gene: TRBJ2-2
D gene: NA
clone size: NA

CDR3 DNA: TGCAGTGCTAGGGGGCAGGGGGCCTTATACGAGCAGTACTTC
CDR3 protein: CSARGQGALYEQYF
V gene: TRBV20-1
J gene: TRBJ2-7
D gene: TRBD1
clone size: many

CDR3 DNA: TGTGCCAGCAGTTCGCTGCGGGGGGCTGAGAACATTCAGTACTTC
CDR3 protein: CASSSLRGAENIQYF
V gene: TRBV6-1
J gene: TRBJ2-4
D gene: TRBD2
clone size: few

CDR3 DNA: TGTGCCAGCAGCCACACAGGGGATTACTATGGCTACACCTTC
CDR3 protein: CASSHTGDYYGYTF
V gene: TRBV7-2
J gene: TRBJ1-2
D gene: TRBD1
clone size: NA

CDR3 DNA: TGCGCCAGCAGCGAAGGTGACGGGGAGCTGTTTTTT
CDR3 protein: CASSEGDGELFF
V gene: TRBV4-3
J gene: TRBJ2-2
D gene: NA
clone size: NA

CDR3 DNA: TGTGCCAGCAATTCAGGGGGGCTTGACAATGAGCAGTTCTTC
CDR3 protein: CASNSGGLDNEQFF
V gene: TRBV6-2/TRBV6-3
J gene: TRBJ2-1
D gene: NA
clone size: NA

CDR3 DNA: TGTGCCAGCAGTTACGGGGACACTGGAAACACCATATATTTT
CDR3 protein: CASSYGDTGNTIYF
V gene: TRBV6-5
J gene: TRBJ1-3
D gene: NA
clone size: NA

CDR3 DNA: TGCAGCGTTGTAGGAGGGGGCAGTGAAGCTTTCTTT
CDR3 protein: CSVVGGGSEAFF
V gene: TRBV29-1
J gene: TRBJ1-1
D gene: TRBD1
clone size: few

CDR3 DNA: TGCAGCGCATGGACAGGGCACTCCAATCAGCCCCAGCATTTT
CDR3 protein: CSAWTGHSNQPQHF
V gene: TRBV29-1
J gene: TRBJ1-5
D gene: TRBD1
clone size: many

CDR3 DNA: TGTGCCAGCAGCTTATCTACTAGCGGGGCAGGAGATACGCAGTATTTT
CDR3 protein: CASSLSTSGAGDTQYF
V gene: TRBV7-9
J gene: TRBJ2-3
D gene: TRBD2
clone size: NA

CDR3 DNA: TGCGCCAGCAGCCCGGCGGAGGCGGGCGGCTACACCTTC
CDR3 protein: CASSPAEAGGYTF
V gene: TRBV5-1
J gene: TRBJ1-2
D gene: NA
clone size: few

CDR3 DNA: TGCGCCAGCAGTCAATCCGCAGGTATCGGGACGAGCTCCTACAATGAGCAGTTCTTC
CDR3 protein: CASSQSAGIGTSSYNEQFF
V gene: TRBV23-1
J gene: TRBJ2-1
D gene: NA
clone size: NA

CDR3 DNA: TGTGCCAGCAGGTCTTTACTATCCCTGGAGACCCAGTACTTC
CDR3 protein: CASRSLLSLETQYF
V gene: TRBV13
J gene: TRBJ2-5
D gene: NA
clone size: few

CDR3 DNA: TGTGCCAGCAGCCCAGTAGCGGGGGCCGAGCAGCCCCAGCATTTT
CDR3 protein: CASSPVAGAEQPQHF
V gene: TRBV7-2
J gene: TRBJ1-5
D gene: NA
clone size: NA

CDR3 DNA: TGCAGCGTTGGCGGGACTGAGCAGTTCTTC
CDR3 protein: CSVGGTEQFF
V gene: TRBV29-1
J gene: TRBJ2-1
D gene: NA
clone size: NA

CDR3 DNA: TGTGCCAGCTCACCACCGGGACAGGGGGCTTATGGCTACACCTTC
CDR3 protein: CASSPPGQGAYGYTF
V gene: TRBV18
J gene: TRBJ1-2
D gene: TRBD1
clone size: many

CDR3 DNA: TGTGCCAGCACGAGGGGACTGACGAACACTGAAGCTTTCTTT
CDR3 protein: CASTRGLTNTEAFF
V gene: TRBV2
J gene: TRBJ1-1
D gene: NA
clone size: NA

CDR3 DNA: TGTGCCAGCAGTTACGGTCCAGTTCAGCCCCAGCATTTT
CDR3 protein: CASSYGPVQPQHF
V gene: TRBV6-2/TRBV6-3
J gene: TRBJ1-5
D gene: NA
clone size: many

CDR3 DNA: TGTGCCAGCAGCCAAGAAGAGCTAGCCAATGAGCAGTTCTTC
CDR3 protein: CASSQEELANEQFF
V gene: TRBV4-2
J gene: TRBJ2-1
D gene: NA
clone size: few

CDR3 DNA: TGTGCCAGCAGCCGTTGGACAGGGGCTACTTCTAACTATGGCTACACCTTC
CDR3 protein: CASSRWTGATSNYGYTF
V gene: TRBV27
J gene: TRBJ1-2
D gene: TRBD1
clone size: few

CDR3 DNA: TGTGCCAGCTTCTACGGGGGGGGGCCTAACAATGAGCAGTTCTTC
CDR3 protein: CASFYGGGPNNEQFF
V gene: TRBV6-5
J gene: TRBJ2-1
D gene: TRBD2
clone size: many

CDR3 DNA: TGTGCCAGCACCACACAGGGACAGTACGCTGAAGCTTTCTTT
CDR3 protein: CASTTQGQYAEAFF
V gene: TRBV6-2/TRBV6-3
J gene: TRBJ1-1
D gene: TRBD1
clone size: few

CDR3 DNA: TGTGCCAGTCGGTTGGGGGGTAATCAGCCCCAGCATTTT
CDR3 protein: CASRLGGNQPQHF
V gene: TRBV2
J gene: TRBJ1-5
D gene: NA
clone size: few

CDR3 DNA: TGCGCCAGCAGCTTGGACGCGGGGGCCAACGTCCTGACTTTC
CDR3 protein: CASSLDAGANVLTF
V gene: TRBV5-1
J gene: TRBJ2-6
D gene: NA
clone size: few

CDR3 DNA: TGTGCCCTTTTCCCCCTCTCGGAAGGACAAGAGACCCAGTACTTC
CDR3 protein: CALFPLSEGQETQYF
V gene: TRBV6-4
J gene: TRBJ2-5
D gene: NA
clone size: few

CDR3 DNA: TGCGCCAGCAGCCCCTTTTCCAGTTTTATAACCTACAATGAGCAGTTCTTC
CDR3 protein: CASSPFSSFITYNEQFF
V gene: TRBV4-3
J gene: TRBJ2-1
D gene: NA
clone size: many

CDR3 DNA: TGCAGTGCACTACTAGCGGCGAATTCCTACGAGCAGTACTTC
CDR3 protein: CSALLAANSYEQYF
V gene: TRBV20-1
J gene: TRBJ2-7
D gene: TRBD2
clone size: NA

CDR3 DNA: TGTGCCAGCAGCCTATCAAGCGGGGGGAAAACGGATACGCAGTATTTT
CDR3 protein: CASSLSSGGKTDTQYF
V gene: TRBV4-2
J gene: TRBJ2-3
D gene: TRBD2
clone size: NA

CDR3 DNA: TGTGCCAGCAGCTTCCCACTACAGGGAAGAGGCAAAAACATTCAGTACTTC
CDR3 protein: CASSFPLQGRGKNIQYF
V gene: TRBV6-2/TRBV6-3
J gene: TRBJ2-4
D gene: NA
clone size: many

CDR3 DNA: TGTGCCAGCAGTCCCCCTGGTTACACTGAAGCTTTCTTT
CDR3 protein: CASSPPGYTEAFF
V gene: TRBV6-2/TRBV6-3
J gene: TRBJ1-1
D gene: NA
clone size: NA

CDR3 DNA: TGTGCCAGCAGCCAACAAGCGGGGGACTCCTACGAGCAGTACTTC
CDR3 protein: CASSQQAGDSYEQYF
V gene: TRBV4-2
J gene: TRBJ2-7
D gene: TRBD2
clone size: many

CDR3 DNA: TGTGCCAGCTCACCACGCACAGAAACAGATACGCAGCATTTT
CDR3 protein: CASSPRTETDTQHF
V gene: TRBV18
J gene: TRBJ1-5
D gene: NA
clone size: many

CDR3 DNA: TGTGCCAGCAGCTTAGCTGGCGATCCCAAGAAGCGCAATCAGCCCCAGCATTTT
CDR3 protein: CASSLAGDPKKRNQPQHF
V gene: TRBV7-2
J gene: TRBJ1-5
D gene: NA
clone size: NA

CDR3 DNA: TGTGCCAGCAGTTTACAGTCCCCTGGGGCCAACGTCCTGACTTTC
CDR3 protein: CASSLQSPGANVLTF
V gene: TRBV12-3/TRBV12-4
J gene: TRBJ2-6
D gene: NA
clone size: few

CDR3 DNA: TGTGCCAGCAGCCAAGAGATTGGGGGGGGCCTCACAGATACGCAGTATTTT
CDR3 protein: CASSQEIGGGLTDTQYF
V gene: TRBV4-2
J gene: TRBJ2-3
D gene: NA
clone size: NA

CDR3 DNA: TGTGCCACCAGCTCTCGACAGGGAAAACTATCCACAGATACGCAGTATTTT
CDR3 protein: CATSSRQGKLSTDTQYF
V gene: TRBV15
J gene: TRBJ2-3
D gene: TRBD1
clone size: NA

CDR3 DNA: TGTGCCAGCTCACCCGGACAGGGATCCGATTCACCCCTCCACTTT
CDR3 protein: CASSPGQGSDSPLHF
V gene: TRBV18
J gene: TRBJ1-6
D gene: TRBD1
clone size: NA

CDR3 DNA: TGCAGTGCTAGAGCCGGCGGGCCGATCTCCTACGAGCAGTACTTC
CDR3 protein: CSARAGGPISYEQYF
V gene: TRBV20-1
J gene: TRBJ2-7
D gene: NA
clone size: many

CDR3 DNA: TGTGCCAGCAGCCGACAGGGATATGAGCAGTTCTTC
CDR3 protein: CASSRQGYEQFF
V gene: TRBV7-8
J gene: TRBJ2-1
D gene: TRBD1
clone size: many

CDR3 DNA: TGTGCCAGCAGCTTTGTGGGCAGGGGGATGACTAATGAAAAACTGTTTTTT
CDR3 protein: CASSFVGRGMTNEKLFF
V gene: TRBV7-8
J gene: TRBJ1-4
D gene: TRBD1
clone size: NA

CDR3 DNA: TGTGCCAGCAGCTCCAGACAGGGGGCGAGTGGGAACATTCAGTACTTC
CDR3 protein: CASSSRQGASGNIQYF
V gene: TRBV6-2/TRBV6-3
J gene: TRBJ2-4
D gene: TRBD1
clone size: many